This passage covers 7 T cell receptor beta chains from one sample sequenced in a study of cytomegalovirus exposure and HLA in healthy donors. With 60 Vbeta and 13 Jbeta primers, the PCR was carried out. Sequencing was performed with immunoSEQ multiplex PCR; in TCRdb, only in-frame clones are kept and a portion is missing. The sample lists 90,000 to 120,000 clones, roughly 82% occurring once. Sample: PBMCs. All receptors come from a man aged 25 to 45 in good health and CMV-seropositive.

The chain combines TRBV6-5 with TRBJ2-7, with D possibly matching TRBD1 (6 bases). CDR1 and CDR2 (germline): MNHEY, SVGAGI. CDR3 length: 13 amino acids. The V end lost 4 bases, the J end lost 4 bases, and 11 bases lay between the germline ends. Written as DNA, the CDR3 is TGTGCCAGCAGTTCGACAGGAACTTACGAGCAGTACTTC. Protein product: CASSSTGTYEQYF.

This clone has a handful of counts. The CDR3 here is CASSRSRVGDNSPLHF. In DNA form, the CDR3 reads TGCGCCAGCAGCCGCTCGAGGGTGGGTGATAATTCACCCCTCCACTTT. V usage is TRBV5-1 and J usage is TRBJ1-6; D gene ambiguous. V was trimmed by 4 bases and J by 5 bases, leaving 16 bases between them. Germline CDR1 is SGHRS and CDR2 is YFSETQ. The CDR3 contains 16 residues.

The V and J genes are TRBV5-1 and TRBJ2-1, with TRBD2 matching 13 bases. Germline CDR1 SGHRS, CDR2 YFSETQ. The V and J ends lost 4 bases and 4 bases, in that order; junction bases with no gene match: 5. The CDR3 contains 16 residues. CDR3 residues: CASSRTSGGDYNEQFF. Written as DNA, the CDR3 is TGCGCCAGCAGCCGGACTAGCGGGGGCGATTACAATGAGCAGTTCTTC.

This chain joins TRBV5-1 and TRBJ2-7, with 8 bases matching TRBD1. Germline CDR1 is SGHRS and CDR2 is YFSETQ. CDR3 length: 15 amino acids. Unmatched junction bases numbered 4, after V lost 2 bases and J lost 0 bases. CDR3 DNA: TGCGCCAGCAGCTTAACAGGACAGGGCTCCTACGAGCAGTACTTC. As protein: CASSLTGQGSYEQYF.

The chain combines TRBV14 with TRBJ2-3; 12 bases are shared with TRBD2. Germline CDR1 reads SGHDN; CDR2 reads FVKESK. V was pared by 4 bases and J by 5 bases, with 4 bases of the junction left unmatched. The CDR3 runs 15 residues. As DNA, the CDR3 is TGTGCCAGCAGCCTTACTAGCGGGGGGCGAGATACGCAGTATTTT. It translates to CASSLTSGGRDTQYF.

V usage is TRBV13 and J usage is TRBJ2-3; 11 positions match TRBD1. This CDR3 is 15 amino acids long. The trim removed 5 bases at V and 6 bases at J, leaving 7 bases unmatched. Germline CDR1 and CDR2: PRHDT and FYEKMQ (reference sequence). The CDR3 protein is CASSTGTGGSDTQYF. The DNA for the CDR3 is TGTGCCAGCAGCACCGGGACAGGGGGATCCGATACGCAGTATTTT.

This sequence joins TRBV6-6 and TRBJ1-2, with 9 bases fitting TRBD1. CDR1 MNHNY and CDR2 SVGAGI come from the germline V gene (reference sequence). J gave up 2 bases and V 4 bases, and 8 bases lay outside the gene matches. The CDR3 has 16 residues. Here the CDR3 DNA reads TGTGCCAGCAGTTCCGGGACAGGGACGGCGAACTATGGCTACACCTTC. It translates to CASSSGTGTANYGYTF.